Shown below are 12 T cell receptor beta chains from a single sample sequenced in a study of cytomegalovirus exposure and HLA in healthy donors. Profiling relied on immunoSEQ multiplex PCR, and the TCRdb table lists in-frame clones only, not all of them. The profile shows about 130,000 clones, 75% to 90% of them singletons. Material: PBMCs. Receptors were obtained from a woman in her late teens or twenties in good health and CMV-seronegative.

The chain combines TRBV29-1 with TRBJ2-3; D gene uncertain. V dropped 6 bases and J dropped 2 bases, with 6 bases sitting between them. This CDR3 is built from 11 residues. Germline CDR1 SQVTM, CDR2 ANQGSEA. CDR3 sequence (DNA): TGCAGCGTATTAAACACAGATACGCAGTATTTT. Translated: CSVLNTDTQYF.

V is TRBV2 and J is TRBJ2-4; TRBD2 agrees at 13 bases. The CDR3 runs 16 residues. V trimming: 5 bases; J trimming: 10 bases; junction bases outside the gene matches: 11. The germline V gene encodes CDR1 SNHLY and CDR2 FYNNEI. CDR3 residues: CASSQRAGTSGIIQYF. CDR3 nucleotide sequence: TGTGCCAGCAGTCAACGAGCCGGGACTAGCGGGATAATTCAGTACTTC. Full variable domain (missing parts from reference TRBV2 and TRBJ2-4): EPEVTQTPSHQVTQMGQEVILRCVPISNHLYFYWYRQILGQKVEFLVSFYNNEISEKSEIFDDQFSVERPDGSNFTLKIRSTKLEDSAMYFCASSQRAGTSGIIQYFGAGTRLSVL.

This clone showed up just once. The chain couples TRBV7-7 to TRBJ2-1, with D possibly TRBD2 on 5 matching bases. The V and J ends lost 1 base and 7 bases respectively, with 14 bases between them. CDR3 size: 15 residues. The V gene's germline CDR1 is SSHAT and CDR2 FNYEAQ (reference sequence). CDR3 protein: CASSLGFEGGNEQFF. The CDR3 bases are TGTGCCAGCAGCTTAGGTTTCGAGGGTGGAAATGAGCAGTTCTTC.

V gene TRBV19 combines with J gene TRBJ1-1; 7 nucleotides match TRBD1. CDR1 LNHDA and CDR2 SQIVND come from the germline V gene (reference sequence). The trim removed 8 bases at V and 0 bases at J, leaving 6 bases unmatched. This CDR3 region has 14 residues. The CDR3 DNA reads as TGTGCCAGTGTGACAGGGCGAATGAACACTGAAGCTTTCTTT. Its translation is CASVTGRMNTEAFF.

The rearrangement links TRBV9 to TRBJ2-7; 14 bases align to TRBD2. The V gene's germline CDR1 is SGDLS and CDR2 YYNGEE. The CDR3 totals 15 residues. The ends lost 2 bases at V and 4 bases at J; junction bases unmatched: 2. CDR3 loop: CASSVGLAGDYEQYF. CDR3 nucleotides: TGTGCCAGCAGCGTGGGACTAGCGGGAGATTACGAGCAGTACTTC. The full variable domain, with the rest looked up from reference TRBV9 and TRBJ2-7, is DSGVTQTPKHLITATGQRVTLRCSPRSGDLSVYWYQQSLDQGLQFLIQYYNGEERAKGNILERFSAQQFPDLHSELNLSSLELGDSALYFCASSVGLAGDYEQYFGPGTRLTVT.

This sequence joins TRBV7-6 and TRBJ2-7; 12 bases match TRBD2. The CDR3 covers 16 residues. V was pared by 5 bases and J by 1 base, with 6 bases of the junction left unmatched. The germline CDR1 and CDR2 sequences are SGHVS and FNYEAQ. The CDR3 loop reads CASSIGTSGSSYEQYF. The CDR3 nucleotides are TGTGCCAGCAGCATCGGGACTAGCGGGTCTTCCTACGAGCAGTACTTC.

The rearrangement uses TRBV15 and TRBJ2-6; D perhaps matches TRBD1 (6 bases). CDR1 is LNHNV and CDR2 is YYDKDF in the germline V gene (reference sequence). V was cut by 4 bases and J by 0 bases, with 10 bases left in between. CDR3 size: 16 residues. The CDR3 nucleotides read TGTGCCACCAGCACAGGGGCAACCTCTGGGGCCAACGTCCTGACTTTC. It encodes CATSTGATSGANVLTF.

This chain links TRBV6-5 with TRBJ2-3, with no clear D. This CDR3 contains 15 residues. CDR1 and CDR2 from the germline V gene are MNHEY and SVGAGI. Trimming took off 6 bases at V and 0 bases at J, with 13 bases between the two ends. CDR3 amino acids: CASRLLSGSTDTQYF. As DNA, the CDR3 is TGTGCCAGCAGATTACTATCGGGTAGCACAGATACGCAGTATTTT.

The rearrangement links TRBV19 to TRBJ1-2; D may be TRBD1 (5 bases). The V and J ends lost 3 bases and 2 bases respectively, with 16 bases between them. The CDR3 runs to 16 residues. Looked up from germline, CDR1 is LNHDA and CDR2 is SQIVND (reference sequence). The CDR3 reads CASSIHGGKGNYGYTF. DNA for the CDR3: TGTGCCAGTAGTATTCACGGGGGAAAAGGGAACTATGGCTACACCTTC.

CDR3 loop: CASSLGFSYEQYF. In nucleotides, the CDR3 is TGTGCCAGCAGTTTAGGCTTCTCCTACGAGCAGTACTTC. The V gene is TRBV27, the J gene TRBJ2-7; no definite D call. The CDR3 runs to 13 residues. Germline assignment: CDR1 MNHEY and CDR2 SMNVEV (reference sequence). V was trimmed by 2 bases and J by 0 bases, leaving 5 bases between them.

The CDR3 loop is CASSHWGREETQYF. CDR3 sequence (DNA): TGTGCCAGCAGTCATTGGGGGAGGGAGGAGACCCAGTACTTC. This chain connects TRBV2 to TRBJ2-5, with TRBD2 matching 7 bases. With V trimmed by 5 bases and J by 5 bases, 8 bases remained unmatched. Germline CDR1 is SNHLY and CDR2 is FYNNEI. The CDR3 loop spans 14 amino acids.

The chain uses TRBV6-5 and TRBJ1-1; a possible D gene is TRBD1 (6 bases). Germline values: CDR1 MNHEY, CDR2 SVGAGI. V lost 6 bases and J lost 5, with 19 bases in between. This CDR3 is 15 amino acids long. CDR3 in amino acids: CASSYKTQGVTEAFF. CDR3 DNA sequence: TGTGCCAGCAGCTACAAAACACAGGGTGTGACTGAAGCTTTCTTT.